The clone carrying this TCR beta chain was found once. The sample comes from a study of blood T cell repertoires in COVID-19. This CDR3 region has 12 residues. Per the germline V gene, CDR1 is SEHNR and CDR2 is FQNEAQ (reference sequence). Deletions cut 5 bases from V and 1 base from J, with 3 bases between. Generated by immunoSEQ multiplex PCR, the TCRdb table keeps only in-frame clones and is missing some. The repertoire holds 55,000 to 75,000 clones, with approximately 80% as singletons. Sequences were obtained from peripheral blood. The rearrangement joins TRBV7-9 to TRBJ1-3; D gene unclear. The TCR was taken from a human donor in a cohort sampled during active COVID-19. CDR3 loop: CASSRSGNTIYF. The CDR3 DNA sequence: TGTGCCAGCAGCCGGTCTGGAAACACCATATATTTT.